These 8 T cell receptor beta chains originate from one sample sequenced in a study of blood T cell repertoires in COVID-19. The method was immunoSEQ multiplex PCR; TCRdb's version includes in-frame clones alone and lacks a portion of them. The table has approximately 130,000 clones, 83% seen once. Sample: PBMCs or T cells enriched from blood (not recorded which). The receptors derive from a man aged 25-40 years who had recovered from COVID-19.

The rearrangement joins TRBV10-1 to TRBJ2-5; D perhaps matches TRBD1 (6 bases). Germline values: CDR1 WNHNN, CDR2 SYGVQD (reference sequence). CDR3 length: 13 residues. V shed 2 bases and J shed 4 bases, with 8 bases lying between them. In DNA, the CDR3 is TGCGCCAGCAGTGAGACAGGGAGAGAGACCCAGTACTTC. As protein: CASSETGRETQYF.

The chain combines TRBV13 with TRBJ1-4, with 7 bases that match TRBD1. Germline V CDR1 and CDR2: PRHDT, FYEKMQ (reference sequence). CDR3 size: 15 residues. Trimming removed 5 bases from V and 1 base from J; junction bases left unmatched: 4. The CDR3 sequence is CASSLRQGTNEKLFF. The CDR3 nucleotides are TGTGCCAGCAGCCTACGACAGGGAACTAATGAAAAACTGTTTTTT.

J is TRBJ2-1 and V is TRBV24-1, with a possible D match to TRBD1 (5 bases). CDR1 and CDR2 (germline): KGHDR, SFDVKD. The CDR3 spans 12 residues. V gave up 3 bases and J gave up 6 bases, with 5 bases separating them. Written as DNA, the CDR3 is TGTGCCACCAGTGATAGGGGCAATGAGCAGTTCTTC. It yields the protein CATSDRGNEQFF.

The chain has TRBV3-1 (or the pseudogene TRBV3-2) and TRBJ2-3, with D maybe TRBD2 (5 bases). V dropped 3 bases and J dropped 5 bases, with 6 bases sitting between them. This CDR3 is built from 12 residues. Germline CDR1 is LGHDT and CDR2 is YNNKEL (reference sequence). The CDR3 sequence is CASSQEVDTQYF. The CDR3 DNA follows: TGTGCCAGCAGCCAGGAGGTAGATACGCAGTATTTT.

This clone was recorded many times. The V call is TRBV7-9, the J call TRBJ1-2, with D unclear. CDR3 length: 15 amino acids. Trimming pared 1 base from V and 0 bases from J, leaving 9 bases between. Germline V gene sequence: CDR1 SEHNR, CDR2 FQNEAQ (reference sequence). The CDR3 nucleotides read TGTGCCAGCAGCTTAGAGGCTAGGCCTAACTATGGCTACACCTTC. Protein sequence: CASSLEARPNYGYTF.

This clone was observed a few times. J is TRBJ2-7 and V is TRBV9; tentatively, D is TRBD1 (5 bases). Germline V gives CDR1 SGDLS, CDR2 YYNGEE. The ends were cut back, 1 base at V and 1 base at J, with 21 bases in the middle. The CDR3 consists of 18 residues. CDR3 nucleotides: TGTGCCAGCAGCGTATCGCCCCAAACAGGTTCCGGGTCCTACGAGCAGTACTTC. Protein sequence: CASSVSPQTGSGSYEQYF.

The chain joins TRBV5-1 to TRBJ1-2; 7 bases align to TRBD1. The CDR3 loop spans 16 amino acids. Germline CDR1 and CDR2: SGHRS and YFSETQ. The V and J ends lost 4 bases and 5 bases, in that order; junction bases with no gene match: 14. The CDR3 DNA sequence: TGCGCCAGCAGCACGGCCGGGACAGAAGGTGGATATGGCTACACCTTC. The encoded protein is CASSTAGTEGGYGYTF.

The rearrangement links TRBV2 to TRBJ1-5, with 7 positions matching TRBD1. V gave up 7 bases and J gave up 1 base; unmatched junction bases: 1. Germline-derived CDR1 and CDR2 are SNHLY and FYNNEI. The CDR3 spans 13 residues. This CDR3 reads CASTGQSNQPQHF. Written as DNA, the CDR3 is TGTGCCAGCACGGGACAGAGCAATCAGCCCCAGCATTTT.